The following is a T cell receptor beta chain sequence with its context. The antigen is undetermined. The data were produced by immunoSEQ multiplex PCR, yet TCRdb's version contains in-frame clones alone and is incomplete. This table has about 19,000 clones, more than 65% appearing once. This sample was taken from a study of somatic mutations in cytotoxic T cells in rheumatoid arthritis. On the study more broadly: Flow sorting yielded some V beta antibody-stained T-cell populations at nearly 100% purity, among them V beta1+ cells sequenced for TCRB. The study, taken as a whole, reports: Antigen specificity of the expanded CD8+ clones was not determined. For CD8+ T-cell clonality, rheumatoid arthritis patients and age-matched healthy controls did not differ significantly.

The CDR3 length is 13 residues. Between the trimmed V and J ends, which lost 3 bases and 1 base, there was a span of 6 bases. The germline V gene encodes CDR1 MGHRA and CDR2 YSYEKL. Each population, CD4+ and CD8+ cells, was isolated by positive magnetic bead selection and checked for purity by flow cytometry. Specimen: CD8+ T cells sorted from blood. The sequence was obtained from a woman between 45 and 60 years old in good health. The chain couples TRBV4-1 to TRBJ1-1; no reliable D call. The CDR3 reads CASSQSPNTEAFF. The CDR3 DNA sequence: TGCGCCAGCAGCCAGTCACCGAACACTGAAGCTTTCTTT.